These 29 T cell receptor beta chains share one sample of origin, sequenced in a study of cytomegalovirus exposure and HLA in healthy donors. Measured with immunoSEQ multiplex PCR; TCRdb has only the in-frame clones, and not every one. Among approximately 170,000 clones, 85% were seen once, and the ten largest hold roughly 15%. The sequenced material came from PBMCs. These receptors came from a man aged 18-30 years in good health and CMV-seropositive.

This chain joins TRBV11-3 and TRBJ2-2; weak D call: TRBD1 (5 bases). The CDR3 contains 15 residues. From germline, CDR1 is SGHNT and CDR2 YENEEA. With 5 bases removed from V and 10 bases from J, the gap between germline ends came to 20 bases. In DNA, the CDR3 is TGTGCCAGCAGCCCCCGGCAGGGTTCCGCACAGGAGCTGTTTTTT. Translating it yields CASSPRQGSAQELFF.

This clone has ten or more counts. The rearrangement links TRBV28 to TRBJ1-2, with TRBD1 matching over 10 bases. This CDR3 is built from 16 residues. V shed 6 bases and J 4 bases; nucleotides not matched to a gene: 11. CDR1 and CDR2 (germline): MDHEN, SYDVKM. CDR3 amino acids: CASSFARTGGSYGYTF. The CDR3 DNA reads as TGTGCCAGCAGCTTCGCCCGGACAGGGGGGAGCTATGGCTACACCTTC.

The rearrangement links TRBV7-9 to TRBJ1-6; tentative D call: TRBD1 (5 bases). The CDR3 contains 13 residues. Germline V gene lookup returns CDR1 SEHNR and CDR2 FQNEAQ (reference sequence). Between the trimmed V and J ends, which lost 3 bases and 8 bases, there was a span of 8 bases. This CDR3 reads CASSFIGDSPLHF. The CDR3 bases are TGTGCCAGCAGCTTCATAGGGGATTCACCCCTCCACTTT. Based on the CDR3 plus reference TRBV7-9 and TRBJ1-6, the full variable domain is DTGVSQNPRHKITKRGQNVTFRCDPISEHNRLYWYRQTLGQGPEFLTYFQNEAQLEKSRLLSDRFSAERPKGSFSTLEIQRTEQGDSAMYLCASSFIGDSPLHFGNGTRLTVT.

V is TRBV10-1 and J is TRBJ1-1; D is possibly TRBD1 (5 bases). Per the germline V gene, CDR1 is WNHNN and CDR2 is SYGVQD (reference sequence). V lost 4 bases and J 6 bases, leaving 12 bases between the germline ends. There are 13 residues in the CDR3. The CDR3 sequence is CASSAGGLAEAFF. For the CDR3, the DNA is TGCGCCAGCAGTGCGGGGGGTCTCGCTGAAGCTTTCTTT.

The V call is TRBV2, the J call TRBJ2-7; a weak D match, TRBD1 (5 bases). The CDR3 has 14 residues. Trimming pared 5 bases from V and 5 bases from J, leaving 16 bases between. CDR1 and CDR2 from the germline V gene are SNHLY and FYNNEI. The DNA for the CDR3 is TGTGCCAGCAGTCTCGTTAGGGGTGGGAACGAGCAGTACTTC. This sequence encodes CASSLVRGGNEQYF.

The genes are TRBV4-1 and TRBJ2-5, with 8 bases that match TRBD1. Germline lookup yields CDR1 MGHRA and CDR2 YSYEKL. This CDR3 spans 14 amino acids. Losses at the gene ends were 5 bases for V and 5 bases for J; bases not matched to a gene: 7. The CDR3 is CASSSGQGWETQYF. CDR3 DNA sequence: TGCGCCAGCAGCTCAGGACAGGGTTGGGAGACCCAGTACTTC.

This chain joins TRBV2 and TRBJ1-1; D gene ambiguous. The CDR3 extends over 13 amino acids. The germline V and J ends were trimmed by 6 bases and 0 bases, with 8 bases remaining between them. Germline V gives CDR1 SNHLY, CDR2 FYNNEI. The CDR3 loop is CASRLELNTEAFF. In DNA form, the CDR3 reads TGTGCCAGCAGGTTAGAGCTGAACACTGAAGCTTTCTTT.

This clone came up once. The V and J genes are TRBV28 and TRBJ1-1; D gene ambiguous. This CDR3 comprises 12 residues. The V end was cut by 2 bases, the J end by 8 bases, with 9 bases between. CDR1 MDHEN and CDR2 SYDVKM come from the germline V gene. The CDR3 is CASSLNRYEAFF. DNA for the CDR3: TGTGCCAGCAGTTTAAATCGGTACGAAGCTTTCTTT.

This clone was counted a single time. V is TRBV27 and J is TRBJ1-1; D gene unclear. The CDR3 is 15 residues long. CDR1 and CDR2 from the germline V gene are MNHEY and SMNVEV (reference sequence). Deletions cut 0 bases from V and 0 bases from J, with 8 bases between. The CDR3 spells CASSLSPNMNTEAFF. The CDR3 nucleotides are TGTGCCAGCAGTTTATCGCCCAACATGAACACTGAAGCTTTCTTT.

The chain has TRBV5-6 and TRBJ2-1, with D possibly being TRBD2 (5 bases). Germline CDR1 SGHDT, CDR2 YYEEEE. V shed 0 bases and J shed 3 bases, with 13 bases lying between them. This CDR3 is built from 16 residues. CDR3 sequence reads: CASSLASSGLYNEQFF. The CDR3 coding sequence is TGTGCCAGCAGCTTGGCCTCCAGCGGCCTCTACAATGAGCAGTTCTTC. Complete variable domain (other parts from reference TRBV5-6 and TRBJ2-1): DAGVTQSPTHLIKTRGQQVTLRCSPKSGHDTVSWYQQALGQGPQFIFQYYEEEERQRGNFPDRFSGHQFPNYSSELNVNALLLGDSALYLCASSLASSGLYNEQFFGPGTRLTVL.

This clone was recorded a few times. The gene calls are TRBV28 and TRBJ2-7; perhaps TRBD1 as D (6 bases). There are 14 residues in the CDR3. V was pared by 2 bases and J by 6 bases, with 14 bases between. CDR1 MDHEN and CDR2 SYDVKM come from the germline V gene. CDR3 protein: CASSLPQGHSEQYF. Written as DNA, the CDR3 is TGTGCCAGCAGTTTACCACAGGGTCATTCCGAGCAGTACTTC.

The chain joins TRBV19 to TRBJ2-7; a possible D gene is TRBD1 (5 bases). Germline V gene data show CDR1 as LNHDA and CDR2 as SQIVND (reference sequence). The V end lost 3 bases, the J end lost 4 bases, and 16 bases lay between the germline ends. The CDR3 sequence is 15 residues long. The CDR3 DNA sequence: TGTGCCAGTAGTATTACCCCCGACAGTCTATACGAGCAGTACTTC. Translation: CASSITPDSLYEQYF.

The CDR3 nucleotides read TGCGCCAGCAGCGCGGGGACAGGGGGCCAGGAGCAGTACTTC. Translated, it gives CASSAGTGGQEQYF. The genes are TRBV5-1 and TRBJ2-7; TRBD1 matches 12 bases. The germline gives CDR1 SGHRS, CDR2 YFSETQ. This CDR3 is built from 14 residues. The trim removed 4 bases at V and 7 bases at J, leaving 6 bases unmatched.

This clone was found once. Written as DNA, the CDR3 is TGTGCCTGGGAACAGGGGACAACCCATAATGAAAAACTGTTTTTT. It specifies CAWEQGTTHNEKLFF. This rearrangement joins TRBV30 to TRBJ1-4; 7 bases are shared with TRBD1. V lost 5 bases to trimming and J lost 4 bases; unmatched junction nucleotides: 10. Per germline, CDR1 GTSNPN and CDR2 SVGIG (reference sequence). CDR3 length: 15 amino acids. Drawing the rest from reference TRBV30 and TRBJ1-4, the complete variable domain is SQTIHQWPATLVQPVGSPLSLECTVEGTSNPNLYWYRQAAGRGLQLLFYSVGIGQISSEVPQNLSASRPQDRQFILSSKKLLLSDSGFYLCAWEQGTTHNEKLFFGSGTQLSVL.

DNA for the CDR3: TGTGCCAGCAGCAACCGACAGGGATGCTTCACCTTC. Translated, it gives CASSNRQGCFTF. This rearrangement joins TRBV9 to TRBJ1-2; 7 bases line up with TRBD1. J gave up 13 bases and V 4 bases, and 10 bases lay outside the gene matches. Looked up from germline, CDR1 is SGDLS and CDR2 is YYNGEE. The CDR3 is 12 amino acids.

This clone was detected a few times. The chain combines TRBV28 with TRBJ2-1; 10 bases map to TRBD1. Germline V gene sequence: CDR1 MDHEN, CDR2 SYDVKM. V was pared by 5 bases and J by 7 bases, with 5 bases of the junction left unmatched. This CDR3 has 14 residues. The CDR3 DNA is TGTGCCAGCAGTCGGGACAGGGGTATGAATGAGCAGTTCTTC. It codes for CASSRDRGMNEQFF.

This rearrangement joins TRBV15 to TRBJ1-4; D uncertain. The CDR3 sequence is 13 residues long. V lost 7 bases and J 4 bases, leaving 10 bases between the germline ends. The germline V gene encodes CDR1 LNHNV and CDR2 YYDKDF (reference sequence). The CDR3 nucleotides are TGTGCCACCATGCGGGCAAATAATGAAAAACTGTTTTTT. It yields the protein CATMRANNEKLFF.

DNA of the CDR3: TGCGCCAGCAGCTTGGAGGGTAGGGGTAACTATGGCTACACCTTC. It codes for CASSLEGRGNYGYTF. The chain uses TRBV5-1 and TRBJ1-2; possibly TRBD1 for D (5 bases). V was cut by 0 bases and J by 1 base, with 10 bases left in between. The CDR3 length is 15 residues. Germline V gene sequence: CDR1 SGHRS, CDR2 YFSETQ. The complete variable domain, with remaining parts taken from reference TRBV5-1 and TRBJ1-2, reads KAGVTQTPRYLIKTRGQQVTLSCSPISGHRSVSWYQQTPGQGLQFLFEYFSETQRNKGNFPGRFSGRQFSNSRSEMNVSTLELGDSALYLCASSLEGRGNYGYTFGSGTRLTVV.

V usage is TRBV29-1 and J usage is TRBJ2-7; the match to TRBD2 covers 10 bases. V shed 0 bases and J 3 bases; nucleotides not matched to a gene: 8. The length of the CDR3 is 16 residues. Looked up from germline, CDR1 is SQVTM and CDR2 is ANQGSEA. CDR3 coding DNA: TGCAGCGTTGAAGAGTCAGGGACTAGCGCAATCTACGAGCAGTACTTC. This encodes CSVEESGTSAIYEQYF.

V is TRBV6-5 and J is TRBJ2-1, with 8 positions matching TRBD2. CDR1 is MNHEY, CDR2 SVGAGI, per germline. J lost 8 bases, V lost 4 bases, and 7 bases had no gene match. The CDR3 length is 14 residues. CDR3 loop: CASSLTGGIDEQFF. CDR3 bases: TGTGCCAGCAGTTTGACGGGAGGGATCGATGAGCAGTTCTTC.

The genes are TRBV7-2 and TRBJ2-4; D remains unclear. Per germline, CDR1 SGHTA and CDR2 FQGNSA. V lost 5 bases and J 1 base, leaving 9 bases between the germline ends. This CDR3 has 14 residues. CDR3: CASSISGAKNIQYF. The CDR3 nucleotides read TGTGCCAGCAGCATCTCCGGGGCCAAAAACATTCAGTACTTC.

This clone was recorded once. The rearrangement links TRBV5-4 to TRBJ2-2; D possibly corresponds to TRBD2 (6 bases). The CDR3 loop spans 16 amino acids. The V gene lost 3 bases and the J gene lost 6 bases, with 18 bases spanning the gap. Germline V gene lookup returns CDR1 SGHNT and CDR2 YYREEE (reference sequence). CDR3 DNA: TGTGCCAGCAGCTCCGTGGGCGGGATGGGCTCCGGGGAGCTGTTTTTT. This translates into CASSSVGGMGSGELFF.

Note on this clone: Other DNA variants within this sample encode the same CDR3. The J gene is TRBJ2-7, the V gene TRBV28; 11 positions agree with TRBD1. This CDR3 is 14 amino acids long. CDR1 MDHEN and CDR2 SYDVKM come from the germline V gene. Trimming cost V 6 bases and J 7 bases; bases outside gene matches: 8. This chain's CDR3 is CASRPGQGVREQYF. CDR3 sequence (DNA): TGTGCCAGCAGGCCGGGACAGGGGGTGCGGGAGCAGTACTTC.

The rearrangement joins TRBV9 to TRBJ1-1, with D possibly being TRBD1 (5 bases). Germline V gene lookup returns CDR1 SGDLS and CDR2 YYNGEE. V was clipped by 3 bases and J by 2 bases, with 8 bases between them. The CDR3 extends over 13 amino acids. This CDR3 is CASSAGHNTEAFF. In DNA form, the CDR3 reads TGTGCCAGCAGCGCCGGACACAACACTGAAGCTTTCTTT.

This sequence joins TRBV5-4 and TRBJ2-3; a possible D gene is TRBD2 (6 bases). CDR1 is SGHNT and CDR2 is YYREEE in the germline V gene (reference sequence). This CDR3 contains 13 residues. Between the trimmed V and J ends, which lost 4 bases and 6 bases, there was a span of 12 bases. CDR3 bases: TGTGCCAGCAGCCCGGCGGGGTGGGATACGCAGTATTTT. Translating gives CASSPAGWDTQYF. The full variable domain, rest sourced from reference TRBV5-4 and TRBJ2-3, is ETGVTQSPTHLIKTRGQQVTLRCSSQSGHNTVSWYQQALGQGPQFIFQYYREEENGRGNFPPRFSGLQFPNYSSELNVNALELDDSALYLCASSPAGWDTQYFGPGTRLTVL.

V is TRBV28 and J is TRBJ1-2; 7 bases agree with TRBD1. Germline CDR1 MDHEN, CDR2 SYDVKM. There are 12 residues in the CDR3. Germline trimming cut 6 bases from V and 8 bases from J; bases unmatched to any gene: 6. CDR3 region: CASRTGLRGYTF. The CDR3 DNA follows: TGTGCCAGCAGGACAGGGTTAAGAGGCTACACCTTC.

This clone was recorded a few times. V usage is TRBV30 and J usage is TRBJ1-5; possible D gene TRBD1, 6 bases. CDR3 size: 14 residues. Germline V CDR1 and CDR2: GTSNPN, SVGIG (reference sequence). V gave up 2 bases and J gave up 3 bases, with 11 bases separating them. CDR3 loop: CAWSPDSLNQPQHF. CDR3 nucleotide sequence: TGTGCCTGGAGTCCGGACAGCCTCAATCAGCCCCAGCATTTT. Full variable domain (missing parts from reference TRBV30 and TRBJ1-5): SQTIHQWPATLVQPVGSPLSLECTVEGTSNPNLYWYRQAAGRGLQLLFYSVGIGQISSEVPQNLSASRPQDRQFILSSKKLLLSDSGFYLCAWSPDSLNQPQHFGDGTRLSIL.

The chain carries TRBV7-6 and TRBJ2-2; 7 bases align to TRBD2. V was pared by 5 bases and J by 2 bases, with 5 bases of the junction left unmatched. Germline lookup yields CDR1 SGHVS and CDR2 FNYEAQ. The CDR3 loop spans 15 amino acids. The CDR3 nucleotides read TGTGCCAGCAGCCGCGGGACTACCAACACCGGGGAGCTGTTTTTT. Protein sequence: CASSRGTTNTGELFF. Supplemented by reference TRBV7-6 and TRBJ2-2, the full variable domain reads GAGVSQSPRYKVTKRGQDVALRCDPISGHVSLYWYRQALGQGPEFLTYFNYEAQQDKSGLPNDRFSAERPEGSISTLTIQRTEQRDSAMYRCASSRGTTNTGELFFGEGSRLTVL.

The chain recombines TRBV28 with TRBJ1-4; no clear D gene. V dropped 5 bases and J dropped 8 bases, with 12 bases sitting between them. Germline V gene data show CDR1 as MDHEN and CDR2 as SYDVKM. The CDR3 totals 13 residues. The CDR3 nucleotides are TGTGCCAGCAGTGAAACACAGAGCGAAAAACTGTTTTTT. The encoded protein is CASSETQSEKLFF.